The rows below give T cell receptor beta chains drawn from one sample of a study of PD-L1 blockade in urothelial cancer. Measured with immunoSEQ multiplex PCR; TCRdb has only the in-frame clones, and not every one. Here the sample spans 30,000 to 50,000 clones, roughly nine tenths being singletons. This specimen was PBMCs, taken around atezolizumab (anti-PD-L1) treatment. These receptors came from a woman aged 55-70 years with urothelial cancer. Each CDR3 is given with its conserved first and last residue. D genes are given only for firm matches. Size is omitted from some rows. Given values are once, few, many or a class for expanded clones.

V	D	J	size	CDR3	DNA
TRBV2	TRBD1	TRBJ2-5	-	CASTITPGGKTQYF	TGTGCCAGCACTATTACACCAGGGGGCAAGACCCAGTACTTC
TRBV28	-	TRBJ2-1	-	CASSPSNEQFF	TGTGCCAGCAGCCCTAGCAATGAGCAGTTCTTC
TRBV6-6	-	TRBJ2-2	-	CASRRGGASTGELFF	TGTGCCAGCCGCCGCGGGGGCGCCTCCACCGGGGAGCTGTTTTTT
TRBV7-3	TRBD1	TRBJ1-1	once	CASSQSTGDTEAFF	TGTGCCAGCAGCCAATCGACAGGGGACACTGAAGCTTTCTTT
TRBV4-3	-	TRBJ2-1	-	CASSHPSKKEPSSSYNEQFF	TGCGCCAGCAGCCATCCATCCAAAAAAGAGCCCTCGAGCTCCTACAATGAGCAGTTCTTC
TRBV11-2	-	TRBJ2-7	once	CASSLDLLAARGEQYF	TGTGCCAGCAGCTTAGATCTGTTAGCGGCACGTGGGGAGCAGTACTTC
TRBV27	TRBD1	TRBJ1-1	-	CASSFGQGNTEAFF	TGTGCCAGCAGTTTTGGACAGGGTAACACTGAAGCTTTCTTT
TRBV28	TRBD2	TRBJ2-5	-	CASSIGTSQETQYF	TGTGCCAGCAGTATCGGGACTAGTCAAGAGACCCAGTACTTC
TRBV7-2	TRBD1	TRBJ2-2	-	CASTPQGGLNTGELFF	TGTGCCAGCACCCCACAGGGGGGCCTGAACACCGGGGAGCTGTTTTTT
TRBV6-6	-	TRBJ1-1	-	CASSQPGDRSGAFF	TGTGCCAGCAGCCAGCCAGGTGACAGAAGTGGAGCTTTCTTT
TRBV5-1	-	TRBJ2-2	-	CASSSNTGNTGELFF	TGCGCCAGCAGCTCTAATACAGGGAACACCGGGGAGCTGTTTTTT
TRBV2	TRBD1	TRBJ2-3	-	CASSVGTGGTDTQYF	TGTGCCAGCAGTGTCGGGACAGGGGGCACAGATACGCAGTATTTT
TRBV14	TRBD1	TRBJ1-2	-	CASSQAGVTGAHGYTF	TGTGCCAGCAGCCAAGCGGGGGTAACAGGGGCGCATGGCTACACCTTC
TRBV5-4	-	TRBJ2-3	-	CASSLAGTDTQYF	TGTGCCAGCAGCTTGGCCGGCACAGATACGCAGTATTTT
TRBV5-6	-	TRBJ2-2	-	CASSLVGVNTGELFF	TGTGCCAGCAGCTTGGTCGGGGTGAACACCGGGGAGCTGTTTTTT
TRBV11-2	-	TRBJ1-3	-	CASSLDSGFGNTIYF	TGTGCCAGCAGCTTAGATTCGGGGTTTGGAAACACCATATATTTT
TRBV19	-	TRBJ1-5	-	CASTRFQGGNQPQHF	TGTGCCAGTACCCGTTTTCAGGGTGGCAATCAGCCCCAGCATTTT
TRBV6-5	-	TRBJ2-2	-	CASSYTGSGELFF	TGTGCCAGCAGTTACACGGGTTCCGGGGAGCTGTTTTTT
TRBV30	-	TRBJ2-1	-	CAWSARNEQFF	TGTGCCTGGAGTGCGCGGAATGAGCAGTTCTTC
TRBV6-6	-	TRBJ2-7	-	CASSYGPDKYEQYF	TGTGCCAGCAGTTACGGGCCGGATAAATACGAGCAGTACTTC
TRBV2	-	TRBJ1-5	-	CASSDIGHPSRQPQHF	TGTGCCAGCAGTGATATCGGACACCCGTCTCGTCAGCCCCAGCATTTT
TRBV7-7	TRBD2	TRBJ2-3	-	CASSLGLAGTDTQYF	TGTGCTAGCAGCTTAGGCCTAGCGGGCACAGATACGCAGTATTTT
TRBV9	-	TRBJ2-3	-	CASSVVPTHLTDTQYF	TGTGCCAGCAGCGTAGTTCCTACGCACCTCACAGATACGCAGTATTTT
TRBV5-1	TRBD1	TRBJ1-4	-	CASSWGTGRSEKLFF	TGCGCCAGCAGCTGGGGGACAGGGAGATCTGAAAAACTGTTTTTT
TRBV5-1	-	TRBJ2-7	few	CASSPGTSDSYEQYF	TGCGCCAGCAGCCCCGGGACTTCTGACTCCTACGAGCAGTACTTC
TRBV5-1	TRBD2	TRBJ2-5	-	CASSPRLAGGIATQYF	TGCGCCAGCAGCCCACGACTAGCGGGAGGTATTGCGACCCAGTACTTC
TRBV6-1	TRBD2	TRBJ2-1	-	CASRGQRGSYNEQFF	TGTGCCAGCCGCGGGCAGCGGGGTTCCTACAATGAGCAGTTCTTC
TRBV23-1	TRBD2	TRBJ2-7	-	CASSQYPSGFSYEQYF	TGCGCCAGCAGTCAATACCCTAGCGGGTTCTCCTACGAGCAGTACTTC
TRBV28	-	TRBJ2-5	-	CASSSLLARQETQYF	TGTGCCAGCAGTTCCTTACTAGCACGGCAAGAGACCCAGTACTTC
TRBV11-2	TRBD1	TRBJ2-1	few	CASSLGGAGDRAQFF	TGTGCCAGCAGCTTAGGCGGCGCGGGGGACAGGGCTCAGTTCTTC
TRBV7-3	TRBD1	TRBJ2-7	-	CASSLGGTGRYEQYF	TGTGCCAGCAGCTTGGGCGGGACAGGGCGATACGAGCAGTACTTC
TRBV7-8	TRBD2	TRBJ2-5	once	CASSAGGREGRKTQYF	TGTGCCAGCAGCGCCGGGGGGCGGGAGGGCCGGAAGACCCAGTACTTC
TRBV7-2	-	TRBJ1-5	once	CASSIWGEGQPQHF	TGTGCCAGCAGCATTTGGGGGGAGGGACAGCCCCAGCATTTT
TRBV28	-	TRBJ1-1	few	CASRTPGDTEAFF	TGTGCCAGCAGAACACCGGGGGACACTGAAGCTTTCTTT
TRBV7-7	TRBD2	TRBJ2-7	-	CASSAGLAGGLGEQYF	TGTGCTAGCAGCGCGGGACTAGCGGGAGGTCTGGGAGAGCAGTACTTC
TRBV2	TRBD1	TRBJ2-7	-	CASKGDRIGEQYF	TGTGCCAGCAAGGGGGACAGGATAGGCGAGCAGTACTTC
TRBV5-1	-	TRBJ1-3	-	CASSLSGGDSGNTIYF	TGCGCCAGCAGCTTGAGCGGGGGTGACTCTGGAAACACCATATATTTT
TRBV5-1	-	TRBJ2-7	-	CASSGGLGYEQYF	TGCGCCAGCAGCGGGGGACTGGGCTACGAGCAGTACTTC
TRBV7-9	-	TRBJ1-2	-	CASSLSQFGYTF	TGTGCCAGCAGCTTATCACAGTTTGGCTACACCTTC
TRBV18	-	TRBJ2-1	-	CASSLLTGNGPNNEQFF	TGTGCCAGCTCATTACTTACAGGGAATGGGCCAAACAATGAGCAGTTCTTC
TRBV27	TRBD2	TRBJ2-7	-	CASSTRTSGRPYEQYF	TGTGCCAGCAGTACTCGGACTAGCGGGAGGCCCTACGAGCAGTACTTC
TRBV27	TRBD1	TRBJ1-1	once	CASRIGTGNEAFF	TGTGCCAGCAGGATAGGGACAGGGAATGAAGCTTTCTTT
TRBV7-3	TRBD2	TRBJ2-7	-	CASSLGTSGIYEQYF	TGTGCCAGCAGCTTAGGGACTAGCGGGATCTACGAGCAGTACTTC
TRBV6-5	-	TRBJ1-1	-	CASSPYRAGAEAFF	TGTGCCAGCAGCCCTTACAGGGCTGGGGCTGAAGCTTTCTTT
TRBV18	TRBD1	TRBJ2-7	-	CASSPGQGATYEQYF	TGTGCCAGCTCACCTGGACAGGGGGCGACCTACGAGCAGTACTTC
TRBV6-6	TRBD1	TRBJ1-2	-	CASSHRGGSFYGYTF	TGTGCCAGCAGTCACAGGGGTGGCTCTTTCTATGGCTACACCTTC
TRBV7-2	TRBD1	TRBJ2-7	-	CASSRTGGLYEQYF	TGTGCCAGCAGCCGTACAGGGGGACTCTACGAGCAGTACTTC
TRBV6-4	-	TRBJ1-5	-	CASALEQGQPQHF	TGTGCCAGCGCCCTTGAGCAGGGTCAGCCCCAGCATTTT
TRBV2	-	TRBJ2-5	-	CASSDRRREEETQYF	TGTGCCAGCAGTGATCGGCGGAGGGAGGAAGAGACCCAGTACTTC